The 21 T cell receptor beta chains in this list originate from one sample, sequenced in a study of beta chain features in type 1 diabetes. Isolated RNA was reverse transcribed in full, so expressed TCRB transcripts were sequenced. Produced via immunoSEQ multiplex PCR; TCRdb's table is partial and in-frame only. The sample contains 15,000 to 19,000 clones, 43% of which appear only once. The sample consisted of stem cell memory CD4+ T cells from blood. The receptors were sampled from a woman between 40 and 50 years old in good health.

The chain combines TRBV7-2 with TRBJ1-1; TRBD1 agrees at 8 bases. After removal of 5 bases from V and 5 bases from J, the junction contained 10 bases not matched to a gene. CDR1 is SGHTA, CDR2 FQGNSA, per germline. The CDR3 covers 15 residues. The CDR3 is CASSPRKDRATEAFF. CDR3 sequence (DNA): TGTGCCAGCAGCCCCCGTAAGGACAGGGCAACTGAAGCTTTCTTT.

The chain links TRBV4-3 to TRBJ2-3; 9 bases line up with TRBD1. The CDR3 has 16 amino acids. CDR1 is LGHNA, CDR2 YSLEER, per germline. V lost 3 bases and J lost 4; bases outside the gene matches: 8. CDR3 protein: CASSHFDRGGSDTQYF. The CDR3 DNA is TGCGCCAGCAGCCATTTCGACAGGGGGGGTTCAGATACGCAGTATTTT.

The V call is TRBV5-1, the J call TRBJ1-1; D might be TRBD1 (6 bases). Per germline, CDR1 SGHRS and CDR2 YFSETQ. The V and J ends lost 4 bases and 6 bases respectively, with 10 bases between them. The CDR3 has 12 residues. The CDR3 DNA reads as TGCGCCAGCAGCCGGGGGGCCGCTGAAGCTTTCTTT. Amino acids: CASSRGAAEAFF. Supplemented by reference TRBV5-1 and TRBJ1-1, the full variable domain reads KAGVTQTPRYLIKTRGQQVTLSCSPISGHRSVSWYQQTPGQGLQFLFEYFSETQRNKGNFPGRFSGRQFSNSRSEMNVSTLELGDSALYLCASSRGAAEAFFGQGTRLTVV.

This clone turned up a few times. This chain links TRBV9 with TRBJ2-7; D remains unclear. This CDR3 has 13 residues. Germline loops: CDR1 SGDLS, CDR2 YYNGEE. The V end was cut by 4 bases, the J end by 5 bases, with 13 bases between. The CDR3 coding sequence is TGTGCCAGCAGCTTCTCGACCAGGCACGAGCAGTACTTC. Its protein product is CASSFSTRHEQYF.

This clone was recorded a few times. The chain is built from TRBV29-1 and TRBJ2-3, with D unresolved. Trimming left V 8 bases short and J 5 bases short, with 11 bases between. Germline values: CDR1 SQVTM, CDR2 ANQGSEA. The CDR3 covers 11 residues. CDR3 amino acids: CSTIFGDTQYF. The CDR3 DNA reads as TGCAGCACCATTTTCGGAGATACGCAGTATTTT.

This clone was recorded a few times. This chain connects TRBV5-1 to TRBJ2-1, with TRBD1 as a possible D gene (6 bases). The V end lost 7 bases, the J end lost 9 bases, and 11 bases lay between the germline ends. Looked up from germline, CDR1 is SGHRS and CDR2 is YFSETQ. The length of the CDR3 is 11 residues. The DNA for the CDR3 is TGCGCCAGCGGTACAGGGCCTGAGCAGTTCTTC. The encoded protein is CASGTGPEQFF.

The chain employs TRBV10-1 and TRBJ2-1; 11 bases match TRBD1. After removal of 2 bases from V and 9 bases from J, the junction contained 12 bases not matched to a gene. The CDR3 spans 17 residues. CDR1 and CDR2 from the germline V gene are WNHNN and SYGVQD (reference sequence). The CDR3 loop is CASSEPLRTGGWGEQFF. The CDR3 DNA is TGCGCCAGCAGTGAGCCCCTCAGGACAGGGGGCTGGGGTGAGCAGTTCTTC.

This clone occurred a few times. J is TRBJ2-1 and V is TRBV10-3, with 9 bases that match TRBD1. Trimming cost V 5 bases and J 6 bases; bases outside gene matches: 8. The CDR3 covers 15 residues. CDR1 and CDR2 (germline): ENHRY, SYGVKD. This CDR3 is CAISPGQGEGNEQFF. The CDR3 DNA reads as TGTGCCATCAGTCCGGGACAGGGTGAGGGCAATGAGCAGTTCTTC.

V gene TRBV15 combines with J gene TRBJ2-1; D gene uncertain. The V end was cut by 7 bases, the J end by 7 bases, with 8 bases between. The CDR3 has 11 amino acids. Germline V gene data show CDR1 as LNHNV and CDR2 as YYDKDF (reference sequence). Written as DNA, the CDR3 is TGTGCCACCACTGGCAAGAATGAGCAGTTCTTC. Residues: CATTGKNEQFF.

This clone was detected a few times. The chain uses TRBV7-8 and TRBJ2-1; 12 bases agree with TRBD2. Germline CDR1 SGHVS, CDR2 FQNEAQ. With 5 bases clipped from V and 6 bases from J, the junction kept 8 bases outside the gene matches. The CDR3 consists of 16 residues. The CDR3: CASSPRLAGVPNEQFF. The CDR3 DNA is TGTGCCAGCAGCCCACGACTAGCGGGGGTTCCCAATGAGCAGTTCTTC.

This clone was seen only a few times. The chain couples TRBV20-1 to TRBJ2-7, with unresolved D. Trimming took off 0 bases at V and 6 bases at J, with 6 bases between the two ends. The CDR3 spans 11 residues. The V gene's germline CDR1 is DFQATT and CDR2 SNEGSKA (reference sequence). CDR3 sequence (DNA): TGCAGTGCTAGAGATCTACTCGAGCAGTACTTC. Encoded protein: CSARDLLEQYF.

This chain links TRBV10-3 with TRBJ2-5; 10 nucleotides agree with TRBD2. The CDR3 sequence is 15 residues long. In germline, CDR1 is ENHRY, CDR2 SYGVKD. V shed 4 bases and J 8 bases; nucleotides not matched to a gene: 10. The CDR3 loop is CAISAERGGEGTQYF. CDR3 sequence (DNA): TGTGCCATCAGTGCAGAGCGGGGGGGCGAAGGAACCCAGTACTTC.

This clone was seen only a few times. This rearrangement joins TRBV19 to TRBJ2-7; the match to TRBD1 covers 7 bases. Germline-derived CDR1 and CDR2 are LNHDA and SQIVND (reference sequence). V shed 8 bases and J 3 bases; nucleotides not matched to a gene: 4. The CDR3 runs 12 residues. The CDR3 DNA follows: TGTGCCAGTTCCAGGGGGTACTACGAGCAGTACTTC. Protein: CASSRGYYEQYF.

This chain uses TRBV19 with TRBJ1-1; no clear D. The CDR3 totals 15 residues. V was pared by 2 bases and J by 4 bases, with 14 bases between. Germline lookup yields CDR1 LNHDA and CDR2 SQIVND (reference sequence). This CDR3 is CASSIKPGLGTEAFF. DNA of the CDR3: TGTGCCAGTAGTATAAAGCCGGGTCTGGGCACTGAAGCTTTCTTT.

The CDR3 region has the DNA TGTGCCAGCAGCCCCCTCACCCCCGGTGGGCAGTTCTTC. Protein product: CASSPLTPGGQFF. The gene calls are TRBV7-9 and TRBJ2-1, with no clear D. Per the germline V gene, CDR1 is SEHNR and CDR2 is FQNEAQ (reference sequence). This CDR3 comprises 13 residues. V was pared by 5 bases and J by 12 bases, with 17 bases between.

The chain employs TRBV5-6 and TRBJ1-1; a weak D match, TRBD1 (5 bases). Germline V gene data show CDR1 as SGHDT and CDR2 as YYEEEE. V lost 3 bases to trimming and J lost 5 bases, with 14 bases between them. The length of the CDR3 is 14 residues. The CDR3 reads CASSYGGGRTEAFF. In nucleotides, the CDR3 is TGTGCCAGCAGCTATGGTGGGGGGAGAACTGAAGCTTTCTTT.

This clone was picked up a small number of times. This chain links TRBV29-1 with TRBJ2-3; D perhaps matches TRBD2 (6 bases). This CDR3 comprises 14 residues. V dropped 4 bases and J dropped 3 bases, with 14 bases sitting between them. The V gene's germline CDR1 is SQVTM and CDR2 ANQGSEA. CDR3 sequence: CSVGEVGRTDTQYF. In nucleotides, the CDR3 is TGCAGCGTTGGGGAGGTTGGGCGGACAGATACGCAGTATTTT.

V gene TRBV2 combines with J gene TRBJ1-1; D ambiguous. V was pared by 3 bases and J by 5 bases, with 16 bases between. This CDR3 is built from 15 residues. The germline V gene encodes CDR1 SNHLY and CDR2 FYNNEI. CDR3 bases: TGTGCCAGCAGTGAGGAGGCAGCCTTAAGGACTGAAGCTTTCTTT. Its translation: CASSEEAALRTEAFF.

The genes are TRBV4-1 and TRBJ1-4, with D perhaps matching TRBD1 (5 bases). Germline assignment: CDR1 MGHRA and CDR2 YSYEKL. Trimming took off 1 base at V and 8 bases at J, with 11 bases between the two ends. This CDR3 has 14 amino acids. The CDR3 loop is CASSQVQAAEKLFF. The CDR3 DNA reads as TGCGCCAGCAGCCAAGTACAGGCGGCGGAAAAACTGTTTTTT.

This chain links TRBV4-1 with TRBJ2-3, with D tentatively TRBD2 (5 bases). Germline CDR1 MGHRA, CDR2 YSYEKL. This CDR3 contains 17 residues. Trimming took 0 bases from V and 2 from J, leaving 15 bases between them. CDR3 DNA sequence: TGCGCCAGCAGCCAAGATAGGTTGCTAGCTTTCACAGATACGCAGTATTTT. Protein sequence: CASSQDRLLAFTDTQYF.

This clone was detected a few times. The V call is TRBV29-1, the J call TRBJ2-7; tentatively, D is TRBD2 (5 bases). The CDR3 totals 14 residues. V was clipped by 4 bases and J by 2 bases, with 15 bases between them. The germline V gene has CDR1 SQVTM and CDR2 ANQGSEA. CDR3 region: CSVGGEGSPYEQYF. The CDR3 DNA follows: TGCAGCGTTGGAGGTGAGGGATCCCCCTACGAGCAGTACTTC.